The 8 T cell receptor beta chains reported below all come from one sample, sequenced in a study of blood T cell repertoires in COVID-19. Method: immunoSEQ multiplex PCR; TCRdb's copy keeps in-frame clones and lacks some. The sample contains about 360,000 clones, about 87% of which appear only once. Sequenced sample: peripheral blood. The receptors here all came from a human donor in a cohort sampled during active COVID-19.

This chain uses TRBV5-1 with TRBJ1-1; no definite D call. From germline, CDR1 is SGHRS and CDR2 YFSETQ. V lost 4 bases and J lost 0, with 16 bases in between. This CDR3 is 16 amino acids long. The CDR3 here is CASSALSGRLNTEAFF. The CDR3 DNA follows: TGCGCCAGCAGCGCACTCAGCGGACGGCTGAACACTGAAGCTTTCTTT. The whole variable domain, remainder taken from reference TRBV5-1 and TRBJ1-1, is KAGVTQTPRYLIKTRGQQVTLSCSPISGHRSVSWYQQTPGQGLQFLFEYFSETQRNKGNFPGRFSGRQFSNSRSEMNVSTLELGDSALYLCASSALSGRLNTEAFFGQGTRLTVV.

The CDR3 loop is CASSHFGQGGNQPQHF. For the CDR3, the DNA is TGCGCCAGCAGTCATTTCGGACAGGGAGGCAATCAGCCCCAGCATTTT. The chain links TRBV23-1 to TRBJ1-5, with 8 bases lining up with TRBD1. Being an ORF, TRBV23-1 has a function that is uncertain. The V gene end was trimmed by 3 bases and the J gene end by 2 bases; junction bases not matched to a gene: 6. The CDR3 loop spans 16 amino acids.

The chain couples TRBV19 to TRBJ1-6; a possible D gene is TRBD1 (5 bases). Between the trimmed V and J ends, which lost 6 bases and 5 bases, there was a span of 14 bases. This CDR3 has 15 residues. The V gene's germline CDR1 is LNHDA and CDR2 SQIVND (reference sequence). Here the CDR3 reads CASRRTSLDNSPLHF. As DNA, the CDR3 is TGTGCCAGTAGACGGACAAGCCTTGATAATTCACCCCTCCACTTT. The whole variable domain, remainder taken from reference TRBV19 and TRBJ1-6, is DGGITQSPKYLFRKEGQNVTLSCEQNLNHDAMYWYRQDPGQGLRLIYYSQIVNDFQKGDIAEGYSVSREKKESFPLTVTSAQKNPTAFYLCASRRTSLDNSPLHFGNGTRLTVT.

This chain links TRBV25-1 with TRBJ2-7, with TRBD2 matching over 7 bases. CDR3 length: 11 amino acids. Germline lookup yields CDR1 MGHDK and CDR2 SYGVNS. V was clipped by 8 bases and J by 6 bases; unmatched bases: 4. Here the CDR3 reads CASARGVEQYF. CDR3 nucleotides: TGTGCCAGCGCCCGGGGGGTCGAGCAGTACTTC.

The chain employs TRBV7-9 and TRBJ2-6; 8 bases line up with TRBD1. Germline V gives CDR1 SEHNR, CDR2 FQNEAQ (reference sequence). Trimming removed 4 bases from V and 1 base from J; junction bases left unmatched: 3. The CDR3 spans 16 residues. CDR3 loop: CASSSWTGSGANVLTF. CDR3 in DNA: TGTGCCAGCAGCTCGTGGACAGGGTCTGGGGCCAACGTCCTGACTTTC.

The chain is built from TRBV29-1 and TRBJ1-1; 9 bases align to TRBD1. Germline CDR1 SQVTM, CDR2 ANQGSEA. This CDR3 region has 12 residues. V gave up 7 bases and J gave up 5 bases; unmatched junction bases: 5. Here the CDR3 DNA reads TGCAGCGCGGACAGGGGAGGAACTGAAGCTTTCTTT. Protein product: CSADRGGTEAFF.

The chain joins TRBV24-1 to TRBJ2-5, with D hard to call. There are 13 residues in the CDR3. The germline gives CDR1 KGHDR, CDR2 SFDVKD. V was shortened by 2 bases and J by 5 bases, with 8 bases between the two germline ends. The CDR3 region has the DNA TGTGCCACCAGTGATTACCCCGGGGAGACCCAGTACTTC. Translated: CATSDYPGETQYF.

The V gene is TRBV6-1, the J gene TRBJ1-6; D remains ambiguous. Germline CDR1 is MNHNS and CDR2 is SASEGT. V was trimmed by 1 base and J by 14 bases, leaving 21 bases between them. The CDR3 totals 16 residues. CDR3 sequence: CASSEGLSSVESTLHF. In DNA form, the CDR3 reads TGTGCCAGCAGTGAAGGACTGTCCAGTGTTGAATCCACCCTCCACTTT.